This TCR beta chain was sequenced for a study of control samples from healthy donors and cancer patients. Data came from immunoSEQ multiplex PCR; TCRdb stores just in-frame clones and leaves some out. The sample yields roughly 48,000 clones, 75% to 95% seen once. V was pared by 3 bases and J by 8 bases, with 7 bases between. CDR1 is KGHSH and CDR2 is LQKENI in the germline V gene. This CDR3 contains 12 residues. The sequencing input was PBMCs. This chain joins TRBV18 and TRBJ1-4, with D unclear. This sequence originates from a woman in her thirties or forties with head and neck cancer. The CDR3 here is CASSPPGEKLFF. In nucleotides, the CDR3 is TGTGCCAGCTCACCCCCGGGAGAAAAACTGTTTTTT.